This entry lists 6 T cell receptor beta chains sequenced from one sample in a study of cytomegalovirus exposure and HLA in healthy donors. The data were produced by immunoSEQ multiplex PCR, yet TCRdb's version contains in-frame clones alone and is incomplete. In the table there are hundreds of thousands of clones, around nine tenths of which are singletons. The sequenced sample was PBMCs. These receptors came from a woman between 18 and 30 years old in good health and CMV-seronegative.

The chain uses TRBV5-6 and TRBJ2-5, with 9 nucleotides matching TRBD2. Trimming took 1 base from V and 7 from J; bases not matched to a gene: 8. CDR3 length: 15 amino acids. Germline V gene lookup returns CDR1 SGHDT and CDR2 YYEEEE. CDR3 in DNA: TGTGCCAGCAGCTTGCGCGCGGGAGGGCCGCCGACCCAGTACTTC. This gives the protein CASSLRAGGPPTQYF.

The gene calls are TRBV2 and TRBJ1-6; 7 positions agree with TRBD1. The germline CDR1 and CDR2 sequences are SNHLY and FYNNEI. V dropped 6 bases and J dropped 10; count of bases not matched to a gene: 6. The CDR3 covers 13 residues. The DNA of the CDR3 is TGTGCCAGCAGGGCAGGGGGTGACTCACCCCTCCACTTT. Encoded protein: CASRAGGDSPLHF.

The CDR3 is CASSWENYNEQFF. The CDR3 DNA sequence: TGCGCCAGCAGCTGGGAGAACTACAATGAGCAGTTCTTC. The chain carries TRBV5-1 and TRBJ2-1; weak D call: TRBD2 (5 bases). The CDR3 loop spans 13 amino acids. The ends were cut back, 3 bases at V and 3 bases at J, with 7 bases in the middle. Per the germline V gene, CDR1 is SGHRS and CDR2 is YFSETQ. The full variable domain, its missing parts supplied by reference TRBV5-1 and TRBJ2-1, is KAGVTQTPRYLIKTRGQQVTLSCSPISGHRSVSWYQQTPGQGLQFLFEYFSETQRNKGNFPGRFSGRQFSNSRSEMNVSTLELGDSALYLCASSWENYNEQFFGPGTRLTVL.

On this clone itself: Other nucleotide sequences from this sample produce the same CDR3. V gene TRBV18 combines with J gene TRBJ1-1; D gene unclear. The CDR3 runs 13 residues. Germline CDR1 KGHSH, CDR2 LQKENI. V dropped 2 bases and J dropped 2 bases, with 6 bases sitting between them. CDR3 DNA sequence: TGTGCCAGCTCACCAGGCAGAAACACTGAAGCTTTCTTT. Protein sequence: CASSPGRNTEAFF.

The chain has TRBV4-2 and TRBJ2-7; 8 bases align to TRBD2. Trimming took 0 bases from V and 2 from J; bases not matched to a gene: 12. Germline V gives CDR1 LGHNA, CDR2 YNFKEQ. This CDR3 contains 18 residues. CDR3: CASSQDPPTSGAAYEQYF. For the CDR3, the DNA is TGTGCCAGCAGCCAAGATCCCCCCACTAGCGGAGCCGCCTACGAGCAGTACTTC.

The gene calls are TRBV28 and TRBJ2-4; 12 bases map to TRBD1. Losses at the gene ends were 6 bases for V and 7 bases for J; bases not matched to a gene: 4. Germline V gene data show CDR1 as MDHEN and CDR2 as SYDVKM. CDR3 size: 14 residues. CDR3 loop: CASSLGQGANIQYF. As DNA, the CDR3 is TGTGCCAGCAGCTTGGGACAGGGGGCCAACATTCAGTACTTC.